Listed here is a single T cell receptor (beta chain). CDR1 is LNHDA and CDR2 is SQIVND in the germline V gene (reference sequence). Deletions cut 6 bases from V and 8 bases from J, with 10 bases between. This CDR3 has 12 residues. These data originate in a study of blood T cell repertoires in COVID-19. On the study more broadly: Samples came from the United States, Italy and Spain, spanning acute and convalescent COVID-19. T cells, B-cell-depleted T cells, or PBMCs supplied cDNA or gDNA.

Authors' methods: The assay estimated nucleated cells by amplifying reference gene primers. Clones were sequenced by immunoSEQ multiplex PCR, and TCRdb holds only the in-frame ones, with some missing. That table gives V, J and clone size, and the DNA gave D and trimming. The sample consists of about 360,000 clones, about 87% of them appearing once. The receptor's source is a human donor in a cohort sampled during active COVID-19. What was sequenced was peripheral blood. This chain joins TRBV19 and TRBJ1-4, with no clear D. CDR3 sequence reads: CASSDQVEKLFF. Here the CDR3 DNA reads TGTGCCAGTAGCGACCAGGTAGAAAAACTGTTTTTT.